Each of the 15 T cell receptor beta chains below was sequenced from the same sample in a study of blood T cell repertoires in COVID-19. Measured with immunoSEQ multiplex PCR; TCRdb has only the in-frame clones, and not every one. Here the sample spans about 220,000 clones, roughly 85% being singletons. Sequenced input: peripheral blood. These receptors originate from a man in his fifties who had recovered from COVID-19.

V gene TRBV9 combines with J gene TRBJ1-1; 7 bases map to TRBD1. The V gene's germline CDR1 is SGDLS and CDR2 YYNGEE. The junction had 3 bases not matched to a gene; V was cut back by 3 bases and J by 1 base. The CDR3 length is 14 residues. In DNA form, the CDR3 reads TGTGCCAGCAGCGCTCGACAGGGGAACACTGAAGCTTTCTTT. Translated, it gives CASSARQGNTEAFF.

In this sample, this clone turned up a few times. The rearrangement joins TRBV28 to TRBJ2-7, with D uncertain. Germline CDR1 and CDR2: MDHEN and SYDVKM. This CDR3 region has 10 residues. The germline V and J ends were trimmed by 10 bases and 7 bases, with 11 bases remaining between them. CDR3 residues: CATYSLEQYF. The CDR3 DNA is TGTGCCACCTACTCATTGGAGCAGTACTTC.

This chain uses TRBV5-1 with TRBJ1-2; D is unclear. Germline-derived CDR1 and CDR2 are SGHRS and YFSETQ. Trimming took 4 bases from V and 4 from J, leaving 11 bases between them. The CDR3 runs to 13 residues. The CDR3 is CASSIGLVYGYTF. DNA for the CDR3: TGCGCCAGCAGCATTGGACTGGTCTATGGCTACACCTTC.

The chain combines TRBV18 with TRBJ2-1; D remains ambiguous. With 1 base removed from V and 3 bases from J, the gap between germline ends came to 7 bases. The CDR3 is 14 amino acids. Germline lookup yields CDR1 KGHSH and CDR2 LQKENI. CDR3 region: CASSPQTGYNEQFF. The CDR3 DNA sequence: TGTGCCAGCTCACCACAGACGGGCTACAATGAGCAGTTCTTC.

The chain links TRBV11-2 to TRBJ2-3, with 8 bases matching TRBD2. V lost 3 bases and J lost 5; bases outside the gene matches: 16. The CDR3 loop spans 18 amino acids. Germline assignment: CDR1 SGHAT and CDR2 FQNNGV. The CDR3 sequence: CASSLGLFRAGGKDTQYF. The CDR3 region has the DNA TGTGCCAGCAGCTTGGGCCTTTTTCGTGCGGGAGGAAAAGATACGCAGTATTTT.

V gene TRBV7-2 combines with J gene TRBJ1-2, with D uncertain. CDR1 SGHTA and CDR2 FQGNSA come from the germline V gene. V was cut by 5 bases and J by 3 bases, with 10 bases left in between. The CDR3 covers 13 residues. This CDR3 reads CASSHRRDYGYTF. Here the CDR3 DNA reads TGTGCCAGCAGCCACCGACGGGACTATGGCTACACCTTC.

The chain employs TRBV5-1 and TRBJ2-1; a possible D gene is TRBD1 (5 bases). CDR1 SGHRS and CDR2 YFSETQ come from the germline V gene. The V and J ends lost 2 bases and 0 bases respectively, with 9 bases between them. The CDR3 loop spans 15 amino acids. Here the CDR3 reads CASSFSDISYNEQFF. The CDR3 coding sequence is TGCGCCAGCAGCTTTTCGGACATCTCCTACAATGAGCAGTTCTTC.

The chain has TRBV11-2 and TRBJ2-6; maybe TRBD1 (5 bases). Germline assignment: CDR1 SGHAT and CDR2 FQNNGV. Trimming shortened V by 1 base and J by 2 bases, and 12 bases separated the two germline ends. The CDR3 runs 17 residues. As DNA, the CDR3 is TGTGCCAGCAGCTTAGTCGGCAGGGTGGCTGGGGCCAACGTCCTGACTTTC. Translated: CASSLVGRVAGANVLTF.

V and J are TRBV19 and TRBJ1-5; a weak D match, TRBD1 (6 bases). The germline V gene encodes CDR1 LNHDA and CDR2 SQIVND (reference sequence). The CDR3 covers 13 residues. V dropped 4 bases and J dropped 7 bases, with 11 bases sitting between them. CDR3 bases: TGTGCCAGTAGTAATACAGGACAGCAGCCCCAGCATTTT. Amino acids: CASSNTGQQPQHF.

V gene TRBV11-2 combines with J gene TRBJ2-7, with 10 bases identical to TRBD1. CDR3 size: 15 residues. Germline V gives CDR1 SGHAT, CDR2 FQNNGV. The junction had 5 bases not matched to a gene; V was cut back by 2 bases and J by 4 bases. Here the CDR3 reads CASSLPGQGRYEQYF. For the CDR3, the DNA is TGTGCCAGCAGCTTACCGGGACAGGGGAGGTACGAGCAGTACTTC.

The chain recombines TRBV9 with TRBJ2-5; 8 bases align to TRBD2. Germline CDR1 SGDLS, CDR2 YYNGEE. Trimming at V came to 0 bases and at J to 1 base, leaving 5 bases not matched to a gene. The CDR3 runs 16 residues. This CDR3 is CASSVAGLAFQETQYF. The CDR3 nucleotides are TGTGCCAGCAGCGTAGCCGGACTAGCTTTCCAAGAGACCCAGTACTTC.

The chain carries TRBV10-1 and TRBJ2-5; tentatively, D is TRBD2 (6 bases). Per the germline V gene, CDR1 is WNHNN and CDR2 is SYGVQD (reference sequence). This CDR3 has 16 amino acids. Trimming cost V 3 bases and J 4 bases, with 18 bases left between them. The CDR3 coding sequence is TGCGCCAGCAGTGATGGGTCCGGCGGGACCCCAGAGACCCAGTACTTC. As protein: CASSDGSGGTPETQYF.

This clone was seen ten or more times. The chain joins TRBV5-1 to TRBJ1-2; D is undetermined. V was trimmed by 0 bases and J by 1 base, leaving 10 bases between them. This CDR3 has 15 residues. Per germline, CDR1 SGHRS and CDR2 YFSETQ. The DNA of the CDR3 is TGCGCCAGCAGCTTGGGTTCCGGGAATAACTATGGCTACACCTTC. Translated: CASSLGSGNNYGYTF.

The chain joins TRBV5-1 to TRBJ2-3, with D maybe TRBD2 (5 bases). Looked up from germline, CDR1 is SGHRS and CDR2 is YFSETQ. The CDR3 contains 17 residues. With 1 base removed from V and 6 bases from J, the gap between germline ends came to 21 bases. The CDR3 sequence is CASSLISASTGFDTQYF. CDR3 in DNA: TGCGCCAGCAGCTTGATCAGCGCCAGTACGGGATTTGATACGCAGTATTTT.

V usage is TRBV11-2 and J usage is TRBJ2-1; a possible D gene is TRBD2 (5 bases). CDR1 and CDR2 (germline): SGHAT, FQNNGV. The germline V and J ends were trimmed by 9 bases and 4 bases, with 13 bases remaining between them. CDR3 length: 13 amino acids. The CDR3 reads CASKRREYNEQFF. The CDR3 DNA reads TGTGCCAGTAAACGTAGGGAGTACAATGAGCAGTTCTTC.